The sample holds many counts of the clone carrying this T cell receptor (beta chain). Its target is not known. Enrollment excluded any patients with other autoimmune diseases, uncontrolled infections, pregnancy or lactation. V dropped 2 bases and J dropped 2 bases, with 6 bases sitting between them. Germline V gene data show CDR1 as MGHDK and CDR2 as SYGVNS. The length of the CDR3 is 13 residues. This sample stems from a study of Graves' ophthalmopathy and Graves' hyperthyroidism. Study at large: Ahead of any treatment, peripheral blood was obtained at the initial diagnosis. Study-level results: Ophthalmopathy cases were distinguished from stable hyperthyroidism by a 13-signature model, reaching over 85% sensitivity and 70% to 84% specificity. Blood was where most expanded thyroid clonotypes above 0.001 frequency also turned up.

Scientists amplified the TCR beta CDR3 regions from RNA transcripts. HTBI primers were employed in first-round RT-PCR, then a second-round multiplex PCR followed. Each CDR3 protein is one row after TCRdb ran MiXCR on the multiplex PCR reads. The sample lists about 380,000 distinct CDR3 sequences, approximately 15% occurring once. The clonotype originates from a young woman with stable Graves' hyperthyroidism. This chain connects TRBV25-1 to TRBJ1-2; D is ambiguous. Sequencing used peripheral blood. The CDR3: CASSELDNYGYTF. For the CDR3, the DNA is TGTGCCAGCAGTGAACTCGACAACTATGGCTACACCTTC.